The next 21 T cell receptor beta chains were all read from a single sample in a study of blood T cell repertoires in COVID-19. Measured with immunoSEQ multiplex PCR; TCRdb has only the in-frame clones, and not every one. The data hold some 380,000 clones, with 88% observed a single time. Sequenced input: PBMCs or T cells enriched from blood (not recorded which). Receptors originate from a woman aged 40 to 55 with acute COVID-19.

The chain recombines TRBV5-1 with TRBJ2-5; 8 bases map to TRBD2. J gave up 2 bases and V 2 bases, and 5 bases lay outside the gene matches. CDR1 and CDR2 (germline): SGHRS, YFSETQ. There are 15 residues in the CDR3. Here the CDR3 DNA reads TGCGCCAGCAGCTTCGGGGGGGCATTACAAGAGACCCAGTACTTC. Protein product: CASSFGGALQETQYF. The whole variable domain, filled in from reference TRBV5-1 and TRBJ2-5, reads KAGVTQTPRYLIKTRGQQVTLSCSPISGHRSVSWYQQTPGQGLQFLFEYFSETQRNKGNFPGRFSGRQFSNSRSEMNVSTLELGDSALYLCASSFGGALQETQYFGPGTRLLVL.

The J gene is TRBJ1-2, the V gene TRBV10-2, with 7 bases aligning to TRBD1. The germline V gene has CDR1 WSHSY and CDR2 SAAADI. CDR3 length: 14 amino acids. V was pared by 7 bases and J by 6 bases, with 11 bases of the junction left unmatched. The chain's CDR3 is CASMPTGTDHGYTF. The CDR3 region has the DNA TGCGCCAGCATGCCCACCGGGACAGATCATGGCTACACCTTC.

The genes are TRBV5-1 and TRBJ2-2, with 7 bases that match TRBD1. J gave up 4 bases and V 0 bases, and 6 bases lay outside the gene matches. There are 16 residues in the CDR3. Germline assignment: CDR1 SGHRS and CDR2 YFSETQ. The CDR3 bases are TGCGCCAGCAGCTTGGAGGGACAGACTACCACCGGGGAGCTGTTTTTT. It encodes CASSLEGQTTTGELFF. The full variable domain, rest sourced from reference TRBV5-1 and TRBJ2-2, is KAGVTQTPRYLIKTRGQQVTLSCSPISGHRSVSWYQQTPGQGLQFLFEYFSETQRNKGNFPGRFSGRQFSNSRSEMNVSTLELGDSALYLCASSLEGQTTTGELFFGEGSRLTVL.

The CDR3 nucleotides are TGTGCCACCAGCAGAGGGGACAGCACTGAAGCTTTCTTT. Its protein is CATSRGDSTEAFF. The rearrangement links TRBV15 to TRBJ1-1, with TRBD1 identical over 7 bases. The germline CDR1 and CDR2 sequences are LNHNV and YYDKDF (reference sequence). J gave up 4 bases and V 1 base, and 0 bases lay outside the gene matches. The CDR3 is 13 residues long.

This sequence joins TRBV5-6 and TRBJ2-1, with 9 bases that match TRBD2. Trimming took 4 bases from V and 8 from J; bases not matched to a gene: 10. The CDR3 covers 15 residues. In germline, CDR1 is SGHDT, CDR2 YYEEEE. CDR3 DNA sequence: TGTGCCAGCAGCCCAGGGACTAGCAGGGGCGATGAGCAGTTCTTC. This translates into CASSPGTSRGDEQFF.

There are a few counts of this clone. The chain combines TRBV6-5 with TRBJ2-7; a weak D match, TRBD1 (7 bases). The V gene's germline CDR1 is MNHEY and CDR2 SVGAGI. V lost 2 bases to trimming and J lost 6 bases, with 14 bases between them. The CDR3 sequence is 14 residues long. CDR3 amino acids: CASSYRTEGAEQYF. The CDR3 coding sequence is TGTGCCAGCAGTTACCGTACGGAGGGGGCCGAGCAGTACTTC.

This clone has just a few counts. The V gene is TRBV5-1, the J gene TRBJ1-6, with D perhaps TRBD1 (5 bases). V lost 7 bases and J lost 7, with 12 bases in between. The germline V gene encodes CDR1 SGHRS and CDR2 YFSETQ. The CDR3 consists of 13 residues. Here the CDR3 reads CASRGTENSPLHF. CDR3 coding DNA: TGCGCCAGCCGGGGGACGGAGAATTCACCCCTCCACTTT.

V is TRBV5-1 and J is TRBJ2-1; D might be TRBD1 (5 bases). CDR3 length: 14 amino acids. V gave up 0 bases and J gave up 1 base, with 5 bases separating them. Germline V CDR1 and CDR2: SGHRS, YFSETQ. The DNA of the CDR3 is TGCGCCAGCAGCTTGGACAGGTCCTACAATGAGCAGTTCTTC. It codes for CASSLDRSYNEQFF.

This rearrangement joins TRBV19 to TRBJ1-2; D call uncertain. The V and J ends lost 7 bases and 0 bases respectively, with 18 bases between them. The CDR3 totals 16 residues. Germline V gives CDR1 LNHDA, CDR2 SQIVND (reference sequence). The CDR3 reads CASNSGRPKANYGYTF. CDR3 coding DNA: TGTGCCAGTAACAGCGGCAGGCCAAAAGCTAACTATGGCTACACCTTC.

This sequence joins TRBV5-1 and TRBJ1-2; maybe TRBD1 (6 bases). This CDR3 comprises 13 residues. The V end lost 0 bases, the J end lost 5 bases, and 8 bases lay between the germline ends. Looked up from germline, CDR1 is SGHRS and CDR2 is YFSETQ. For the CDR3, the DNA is TGCGCCAGCAGCTTGGACAGGGTTTATGGCTACACCTTC. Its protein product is CASSLDRVYGYTF.

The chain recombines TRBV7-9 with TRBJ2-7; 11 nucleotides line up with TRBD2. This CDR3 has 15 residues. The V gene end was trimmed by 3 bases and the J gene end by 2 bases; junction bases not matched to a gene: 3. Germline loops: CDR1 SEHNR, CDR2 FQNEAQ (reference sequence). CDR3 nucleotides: TGTGCCAGCAGCTTCCTAGCGGGGGGAGCCTACGAGCAGTACTTC. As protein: CASSFLAGGAYEQYF.

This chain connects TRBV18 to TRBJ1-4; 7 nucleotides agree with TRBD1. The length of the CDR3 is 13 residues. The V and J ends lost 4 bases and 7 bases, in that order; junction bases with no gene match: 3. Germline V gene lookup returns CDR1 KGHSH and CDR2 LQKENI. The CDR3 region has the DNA TGTGCCAGCTCACAGGGGGCAGCTGAAAAACTGTTTTTT. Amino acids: CASSQGAAEKLFF.

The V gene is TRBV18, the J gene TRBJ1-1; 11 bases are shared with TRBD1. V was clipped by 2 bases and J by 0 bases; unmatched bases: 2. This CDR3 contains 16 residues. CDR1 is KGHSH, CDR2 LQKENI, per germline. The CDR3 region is CASSPWTGGMNTEAFF. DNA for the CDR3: TGTGCCAGCTCACCATGGACAGGGGGCATGAACACTGAAGCTTTCTTT.

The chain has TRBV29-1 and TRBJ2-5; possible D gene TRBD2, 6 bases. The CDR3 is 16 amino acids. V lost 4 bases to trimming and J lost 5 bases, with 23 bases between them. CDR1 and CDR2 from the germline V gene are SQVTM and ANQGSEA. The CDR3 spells CSVAGRGIAFQETQYF. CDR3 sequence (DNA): TGCAGCGTTGCTGGCCGGGGGATAGCGTTCCAGGAGACCCAGTACTTC.

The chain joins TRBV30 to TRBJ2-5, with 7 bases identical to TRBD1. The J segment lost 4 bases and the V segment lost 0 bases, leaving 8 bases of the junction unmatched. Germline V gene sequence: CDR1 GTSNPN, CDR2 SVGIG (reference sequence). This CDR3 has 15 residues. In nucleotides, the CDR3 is TGTGCCTGGAGTGTATATGCAGGGGGTGGAGAGACCCAGTACTTC. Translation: CAWSVYAGGGETQYF.

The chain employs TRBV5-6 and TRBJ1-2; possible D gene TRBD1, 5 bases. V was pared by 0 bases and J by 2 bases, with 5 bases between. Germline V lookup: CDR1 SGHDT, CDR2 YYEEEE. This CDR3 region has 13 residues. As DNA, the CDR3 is TGTGCCAGCAGCTTGGACAGGAACTATGGCTACACCTTC. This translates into CASSLDRNYGYTF.

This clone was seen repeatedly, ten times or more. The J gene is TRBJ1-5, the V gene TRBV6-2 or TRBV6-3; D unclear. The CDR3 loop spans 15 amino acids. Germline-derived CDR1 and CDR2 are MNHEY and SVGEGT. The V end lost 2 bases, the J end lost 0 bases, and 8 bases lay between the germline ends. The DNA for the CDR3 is TGTGCCAGCAGTTACCAGGTGCCTAGCAATCAGCCCCAGCATTTT. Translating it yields CASSYQVPSNQPQHF.

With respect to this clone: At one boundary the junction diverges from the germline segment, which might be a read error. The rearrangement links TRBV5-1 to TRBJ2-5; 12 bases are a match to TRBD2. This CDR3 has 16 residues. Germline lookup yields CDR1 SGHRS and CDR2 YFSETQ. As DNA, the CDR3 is TGCGCCAGCACCTTGAGGCTAGCGGGGGGGCAGGAGACCCAGTACTTC. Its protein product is CASTLRLAGGQETQYF.

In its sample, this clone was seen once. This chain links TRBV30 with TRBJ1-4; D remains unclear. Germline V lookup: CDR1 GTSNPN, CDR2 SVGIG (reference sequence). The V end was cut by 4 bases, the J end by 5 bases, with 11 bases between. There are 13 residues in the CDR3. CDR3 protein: CAWTGSGNEKLFF. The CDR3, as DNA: TGTGCCTGGACGGGAAGTGGCAATGAAAAACTGTTTTTT.

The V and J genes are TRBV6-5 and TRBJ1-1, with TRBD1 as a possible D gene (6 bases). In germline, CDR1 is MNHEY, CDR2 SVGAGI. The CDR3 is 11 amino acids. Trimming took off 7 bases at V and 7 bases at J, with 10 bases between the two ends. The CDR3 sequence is CASTDRFEAFF. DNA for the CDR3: TGTGCCAGCACCGACAGGTTTGAAGCTTTCTTT.

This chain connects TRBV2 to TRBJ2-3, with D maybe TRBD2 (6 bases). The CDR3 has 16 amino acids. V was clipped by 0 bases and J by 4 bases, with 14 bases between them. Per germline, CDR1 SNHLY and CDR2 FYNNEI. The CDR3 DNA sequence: TGTGCCAGCAGTGAAGCGGTCTGGGACTCTCCAGATACGCAGTATTTT. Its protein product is CASSEAVWDSPDTQYF.